The 10 T cell receptor beta chains below all came from one sample that was sequenced in a study of blood T cell repertoires in COVID-19. Data came from immunoSEQ multiplex PCR; TCRdb stores just in-frame clones and leaves some out. The sample has hundreds of thousands of clones, approximately 83% seen once; the top ten hold about 8.1%. Sequenced input: peripheral blood. These TCRs come from a man older than 75 with acute or convalescent COVID-19.

The J gene is TRBJ2-6, the V gene TRBV9; 8 nucleotides align to TRBD1. This CDR3 is built from 14 residues. Germline CDR1 reads SGDLS; CDR2 reads YYNGEE. J gave up 4 bases and V 5 bases, and 2 bases lay outside the gene matches. In nucleotides, the CDR3 is TGTGCCAGCAGGACAGGGGACGGGGCCAACGTCCTGACTTTC. Translating gives CASRTGDGANVLTF.

The gene calls are TRBV3-1 (or the pseudogene TRBV3-2) and TRBJ1-2, with 10 bases matching TRBD1. J gave up 8 bases and V 4 bases, and 10 bases lay outside the gene matches. The germline CDR1 and CDR2 sequences are LGHDT and YNNKEL (reference sequence). The length of the CDR3 is 15 residues. The CDR3 coding sequence is TGTGCCAGCAGCCCCCTGACAGGGGGCTTATGGGGCTACACCTTC. Translated, it gives CASSPLTGGLWGYTF.

The chain employs TRBV5-1 and TRBJ1-4; the match to TRBD1 covers 8 bases. With V trimmed by 2 bases and J by 7 bases, 7 bases remained unmatched. This CDR3 comprises 15 residues. Germline V lookup: CDR1 SGHRS, CDR2 YFSETQ. The CDR3 sequence: CASSLIPGQVEKLFF. CDR3 nucleotides: TGCGCCAGCAGCTTAATACCGGGACAGGTTGAAAAACTGTTTTTT.

The V and J genes are TRBV30 and TRBJ1-2; D call uncertain. Germline loops: CDR1 GTSNPN, CDR2 SVGIG (reference sequence). CDR3 length equals 12 residues. V shed 0 bases and J shed 8 bases, with 10 bases lying between them. This CDR3 is CAWSVSQRGYTF. The CDR3 bases are TGTGCCTGGAGTGTATCGCAGCGCGGCTACACCTTC.

This clone has more than one count but fewer than ten. V and J are TRBV15 and TRBJ1-5; D remains ambiguous. Trimming cost V 2 bases and J 2 bases, with 13 bases left between them. The length of the CDR3 is 16 residues. Per germline, CDR1 LNHNV and CDR2 YYDKDF (reference sequence). The CDR3 DNA is TGTGCCACCAGCAGACGCTTGACTCTCGGCAATCAGCCCCAGCATTTT. As protein: CATSRRLTLGNQPQHF.

This sequence joins TRBV19 and TRBJ2-4, with 8 bases lining up with TRBD1. This CDR3 has 17 amino acids. The germline V gene has CDR1 LNHDA and CDR2 SQIVND (reference sequence). V shed 5 bases and J 0 bases; nucleotides not matched to a gene: 9. DNA of the CDR3: TGTGCCAGTAGTTTAGGACAGGGACGACTAGCCAAAAACATTCAGTACTTC. Amino acid sequence: CASSLGQGRLAKNIQYF. The full variable domain, rest sourced from reference TRBV19 and TRBJ2-4, is DGGITQSPKYLFRKEGQNVTLSCEQNLNHDAMYWYRQDPGQGLRLIYYSQIVNDFQKGDIAEGYSVSREKKESFPLTVTSAQKNPTAFYLCASSLGQGRLAKNIQYFGAGTRLSVL.

This chain uses TRBV10-3 with TRBJ1-2; maybe TRBD1 (6 bases). The CDR3 has 14 amino acids. Per the germline V gene, CDR1 is ENHRY and CDR2 is SYGVKD. V was cut by 2 bases and J by 8 bases, with 15 bases left in between. CDR3 nucleotide sequence: TGTGCCATCAGTGAGACGACAGGCCCGAGGGGCTACACCTTC. Amino acid sequence: CAISETTGPRGYTF.

The rearrangement links TRBV15 to TRBJ2-5, with TRBD1 identical over 8 bases. This CDR3 spans 16 amino acids. Unmatched junction bases numbered 5, after V lost 0 bases and J lost 2 bases. Germline loops: CDR1 LNHNV, CDR2 YYDKDF (reference sequence). The CDR3, as DNA: TGTGCCACCAGCAGAGAAGGGACAGGACATCAAGAGACCCAGTACTTC. Translated, it gives CATSREGTGHQETQYF. Based on the CDR3 plus reference TRBV15 and TRBJ2-5, the full variable domain is DAMVIQNPRYQVTQFGKPVTLSCSQTLNHNVMYWYQQKSSQAPKLLFHYYDKDFNNEADTPDNFQSRRPNTSFCFLDIRSPGLGDTAMYLCATSREGTGHQETQYFGPGTRLLVL.

The chain has TRBV28 and TRBJ1-5; 8 bases line up with TRBD1. The CDR3 runs to 15 residues. V lost 6 bases and J lost 7; bases outside the gene matches: 11. Per germline, CDR1 MDHEN and CDR2 SYDVKM. CDR3 coding DNA: TGTGCCAGCAGCCCACCCGGGACAGGCGGCCAGCCCCAGCATTTT. Protein sequence: CASSPPGTGGQPQHF.

The genes are TRBV5-1 and TRBJ2-6; tentatively, D is TRBD1 (5 bases). The CDR3 covers 15 residues. Germline V gives CDR1 SGHRS, CDR2 YFSETQ. Trimming stripped 0 bases from V and 4 bases from J, with 8 bases between. For the CDR3, the DNA is TGCGCCAGCAGCTTGGGGACATCCGGGGCCAACGTCCTGACTTTC. This translates into CASSLGTSGANVLTF. The whole variable domain, filled in from reference TRBV5-1 and TRBJ2-6, reads KAGVTQTPRYLIKTRGQQVTLSCSPISGHRSVSWYQQTPGQGLQFLFEYFSETQRNKGNFPGRFSGRQFSNSRSEMNVSTLELGDSALYLCASSLGTSGANVLTFGAGSRLTVL.